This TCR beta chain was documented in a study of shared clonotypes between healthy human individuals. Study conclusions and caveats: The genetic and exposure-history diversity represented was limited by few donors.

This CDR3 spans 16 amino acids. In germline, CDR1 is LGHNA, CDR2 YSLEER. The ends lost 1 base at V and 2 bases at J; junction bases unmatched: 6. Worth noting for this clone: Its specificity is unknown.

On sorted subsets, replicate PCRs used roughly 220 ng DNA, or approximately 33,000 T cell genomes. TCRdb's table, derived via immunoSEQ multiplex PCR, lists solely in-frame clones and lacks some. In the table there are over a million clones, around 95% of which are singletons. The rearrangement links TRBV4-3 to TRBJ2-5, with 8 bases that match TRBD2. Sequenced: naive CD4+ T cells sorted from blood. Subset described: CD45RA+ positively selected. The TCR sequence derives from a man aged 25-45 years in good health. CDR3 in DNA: TGCGCCAGCAGCCAAGGAGCGGGAGTGGTTCAAGAGACCCAGTACTTC. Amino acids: CASSQGAGVVQETQYF.